Described below is a single TCR beta chain sequence and its context. Its antigen is not identified. The data were obtained in a study of spatial heterogeneity in lung cancer. Every TCR cDNA molecule bore its own unique molecular identifier. From the 5' RACE reads, TCRdb called clonotypes with MiXCR, one entry per CDR3 protein. The sample includes about 650 distinct CDR3 sequences, 9.7% of them seen just once. General study results and limits: Tumoral mutation counts were tracked by counts of expanded intratumoral alpha and beta TCRs.

Time point indicated: sample taken at primary tumor resection. Researchers sequenced whole RNA taken from tumor, nontumor lung or frozen PBMC without sorting. Per germline, CDR1 WSHSY and CDR2 SAAADI. Trimming removed 2 bases at V and 1 base at J, with 10 bases between. The CDR3 spans 15 residues. Material: lung tumor tissue, obtained at surgery. The clonotype originates from a male donor with early-stage non-small cell lung cancer. The gene calls are TRBV10-2 and TRBJ2-3; D is possibly TRBD1 (6 bases). CDR3 nucleotide sequence: TGCGCCAGCAGTGAGGGGACAAGGCGCACAGATACGCAGTATTTT. Protein sequence: CASSEGTRRTDTQYF.